This T cell receptor beta chain emerged from a study of cytomegalovirus exposure and HLA in healthy donors. In the study overall: The same platform was used for the 100 to 150 validation repertoires and the approximately 670 first-cohort repertoires, a later analysis reported.

The CDR3 runs to 14 residues. Germline V gives CDR1 MDHEN, CDR2 SYDVKM. The germline V and J ends were trimmed by 5 bases and 0 bases, with 8 bases remaining between them. Here immunoSEQ multiplex PCR was the method, and the copy in TCRdb shows in-frame clones only, minus some. The repertoire has about 280,000 clones, roughly 90% of them found once; the top ten carry approximately 0.88%. The study's findings and limits: Subsequent analysis of the roughly 120 validation repertoires found a tendency for first-cohort TCR clusters to co-occur. In vitro, three CMV-associated chains proved specific for CMV antigens. Most TCR sequences were rare, but some public TCRs occurred in many donors.

A few counts support this clone. The antigen remains unidentified. The clonotype originates from a woman in her late teens or twenties in good health and CMV-seronegative. Sequenced material: PBMCs. The chain has TRBV28 and TRBJ1-5; D may be TRBD1 (6 bases). CDR3 nucleotides: TGTGCCAGCAGTGGACAGACTAGCAATCAGCCCCAGCATTTT. Amino acids: CASSGQTSNQPQHF.